This entry lists 5 T cell receptor beta chains sequenced from one sample in a study of cytomegalovirus exposure and HLA in healthy donors. Use of 60 Vbeta and 13 Jbeta primers characterized the PCR. The table came from immunoSEQ multiplex PCR; TCRdb's copy has only in-frame clones and leaves some out. The sample lists 150,000 to 200,000 clones, about 70% occurring once. Sequencing input: PBMCs. These receptors came from a woman in her thirties or forties in good health and CMV-seropositive.

The chain has TRBV4-1 and TRBJ2-1; possible D gene TRBD2, 5 bases. The CDR3 consists of 16 residues. Deletions cut 0 bases from V and 0 bases from J, with 9 bases between. CDR1 is MGHRA, CDR2 YSYEKL, per germline. DNA of the CDR3: TGCGCCAGCAGCCAAGATTTAGCGTTCTCCTACAATGAGCAGTTCTTC. Its protein is CASSQDLAFSYNEQFF.

The chain links TRBV7-2 to TRBJ2-7; maybe TRBD2 (6 bases). Germline CDR1 reads SGHTA; CDR2 reads FQGNSA. Trimming took 8 bases from V and 1 from J, leaving 18 bases between them. The CDR3 totals 15 residues. In DNA form, the CDR3 reads TGTGCCAGCTCACCCCGCAGAGGGAGGTCCTACGAGCAGTACTTC. Amino acids: CASSPRRGRSYEQYF.

This clone was detected only a few times. The J gene is TRBJ1-2, the V gene TRBV7-2, with D possibly matching TRBD1 (6 bases). V lost 4 bases and J lost 4, with 13 bases in between. The CDR3 runs to 14 residues. Germline V gives CDR1 SGHTA, CDR2 FQGNSA. The CDR3 DNA sequence: TGTGCCAGCAGCTCGCCCACAGGGTTCTATGGCTACACCTTC. Its protein product is CASSSPTGFYGYTF.

The rearrangement links TRBV25-1 to TRBJ1-1, with D unresolved. The V end was cut by 4 bases, the J end by 0 bases, with 12 bases between. Germline V CDR1 and CDR2: MGHDK, SYGVNS. The CDR3 length is 15 residues. CDR3 amino acids: CASSVAGTLNTEAFF. CDR3 sequence (DNA): TGTGCCAGCAGTGTGGCAGGAACCTTGAACACTGAAGCTTTCTTT.

The rearrangement joins TRBV28 to TRBJ2-2; D might be TRBD1 (6 bases). V dropped 5 bases and J dropped 0 bases, with 10 bases sitting between them. Germline V gene sequence: CDR1 MDHEN, CDR2 SYDVKM. This CDR3 has 15 amino acids. The CDR3 reads CASSVYRANTGELFF. CDR3 bases: TGTGCCAGCAGTGTTTACAGGGCGAACACCGGGGAGCTGTTTTTT.